Listed below are T cell receptor beta chains from one sample, sequenced in a study of radiotherapy plus CTLA-4 blockade in lung cancer. Libraries were prepared by immunoSEQ multiplex PCR; TCRdb keeps only in-frame clonotypes and omits some of them. The sample shows tens of thousands of clones, around three quarters of them seen only once. The sample in question was peripheral blood, obtained from a patient treated with radiotherapy plus ipilimumab. The receptors come from a human donor with non-small cell lung cancer that progressed on radiotherapy plus ipilimumab. Both conserved end residues are part of each CDR3. Each record gives: V gene, J gene, CDR3 protein.

TRBV5-1	TRBJ2-7	CASTADRDPAYEQYF
TRBV7-2	TRBJ1-2	CASSLAGQGNYGYTF
TRBV2	TRBJ1-2	CASSGGNYGYTF
TRBV13	TRBJ2-7	CASSLGGYEQYF
TRBV7-2	TRBJ2-7	CASSLGSGGTYEQYF
TRBV28	TRBJ1-1	CASSLSARGAEAFF
TRBV27	TRBJ2-7	CASSLGGDIYYEQYF
TRBV28	TRBJ1-1	CASSSSVMNTEAFF
TRBV28	TRBJ2-3	CASSNSGRAVSTDTQYF
TRBV5-1	TRBJ1-3	CASSPGDGRSGNTIYF
TRBV30	TRBJ2-7	CAWARQGITYEQYF
TRBV11-2	TRBJ1-6	CASSLGPGYNSPLHF
TRBV6-5	TRBJ2-7	CASSAGTAIF
TRBV28	TRBJ2-1	CASTTSPGGPRYNEQFF
TRBV30	TRBJ2-1	CAWSSAFGTSVFDEQFF
TRBV14	TRBJ1-2	CASSQWTGGNYGYTF
TRBV27	TRBJ1-4	CASSLPFSQGREKLFF
TRBV7-3	TRBJ2-1	CASSPGLAGGVQFF
TRBV6-5	TRBJ1-1	CASGRLQKNTEAFF
TRBV5-5	TRBJ1-2	CASSPGLYGYTF
TRBV5-6	TRBJ1-5	CASSLWTAVTSGRNQPQHF
TRBV2	TRBJ2-5	CASSEFQIVRTQETQYF
TRBV9	TRBJ1-2	CASSVGPTTGFYGYTF
TRBV7-2	TRBJ2-1	CASSLGQGGTYNEQFF
TRBV6-1	TRBJ1-1	CASSETGTGNTEAFF
TRBV5-4	TRBJ2-5	CASSLGDLIGTQYF
TRBV7-2	TRBJ1-2	CASSPSRGYTF
TRBV27	TRBJ2-1	CASSLSDYNEQFF
TRBV5-1	TRBJ2-7	CASSLGQHYEQYF
TRBV30	TRBJ2-7	CAWSGLYEQYF
TRBV28	TRBJ2-7	CASRLAGAEEQYF
TRBV5-4	TRBJ2-7	CASSLNRGHEQYF
TRBV4-1	TRBJ2-7	CASSPGTGSRYEQYF
TRBV5-1	TRBJ1-3	CASSLGVAGNTIYF
TRBV27	TRBJ1-5	CASSLGALSYQPQHF
TRBV4-1	-	CASSQDRGRGYEQYF
TRBV6-5	TRBJ1-2	CASSYSPFSYGYTF
TRBV6-1	TRBJ1-4	CASSEAWSGTNEKLFF
TRBV11-3	TRBJ1-1	CASSFSGQNTEAFF
TRBV5-1	TRBJ1-1	CASSSDRGNTEAFF
TRBV12-5	TRBJ1-1	CASGLWDRHEAFF
TRBV5-4	TRBJ2-7	CASRKDSSYEQYF
TRBV30	TRBJ1-2	CAWDGYGYTF
TRBV9	TRBJ2-2	CASSPRLDNTGELFF
TRBV29-1	TRBJ1-2	CSVGPATNGYGYTF
TRBV11-2	TRBJ2-1	CASSFGGKAYNEQFF
TRBV5-5	TRBJ2-5	CASTLVDQETQYF
TRBV28	TRBJ1-5	CASGHGSSNQPQHF
TRBV9	TRBJ2-3	CASSVALSLATPTDTQYF
TRBV15	TRBJ2-3	CATSTGTDTQYF
TRBV28	TRBJ2-1	CASSLQVAGRHNEQFF
TRBV6-5	TRBJ1-2	CASSSEALLGYGYTF
TRBV7-2	-	CASSSTASYEQYF